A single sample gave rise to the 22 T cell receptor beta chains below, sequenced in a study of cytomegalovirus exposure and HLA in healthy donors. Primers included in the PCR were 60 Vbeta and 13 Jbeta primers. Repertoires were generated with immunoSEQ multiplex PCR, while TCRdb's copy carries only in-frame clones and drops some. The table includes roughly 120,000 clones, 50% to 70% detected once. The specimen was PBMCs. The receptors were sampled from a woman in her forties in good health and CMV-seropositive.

CDR3 region: CAISALGTGTEAFF. The CDR3 bases are TGTGCCATCAGTGCCTTAGGGACAGGCACTGAAGCTTTCTTT. V gene TRBV10-3 combines with J gene TRBJ1-1; TRBD1 matches at 8 bases. The V segment lost 4 bases and the J segment 4 bases; nucleotides outside the gene matches: 5. The CDR3 extends over 14 amino acids. CDR1 ENHRY and CDR2 SYGVKD come from the germline V gene.

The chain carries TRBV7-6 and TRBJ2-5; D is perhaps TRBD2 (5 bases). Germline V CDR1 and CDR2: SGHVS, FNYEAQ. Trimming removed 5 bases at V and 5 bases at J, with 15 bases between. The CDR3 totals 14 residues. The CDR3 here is CASSPLRPGETQYF. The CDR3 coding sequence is TGTGCCAGCAGCCCCCTCCGGCCGGGGGAGACCCAGTACTTC.

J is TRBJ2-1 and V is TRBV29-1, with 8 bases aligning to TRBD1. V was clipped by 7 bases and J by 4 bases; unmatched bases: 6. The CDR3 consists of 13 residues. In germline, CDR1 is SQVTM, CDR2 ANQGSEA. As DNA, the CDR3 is TGCAGCGGTACAGGGGGAGGATACAATGAGCAGTTCTTC. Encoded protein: CSGTGGGYNEQFF.

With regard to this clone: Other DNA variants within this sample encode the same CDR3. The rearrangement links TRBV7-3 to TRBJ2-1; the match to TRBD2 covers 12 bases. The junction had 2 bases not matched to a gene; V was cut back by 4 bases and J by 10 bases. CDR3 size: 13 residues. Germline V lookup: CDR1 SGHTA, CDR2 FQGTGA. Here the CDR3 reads CASSSGLAGEQFF. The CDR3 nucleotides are TGTGCCAGCAGCTCCGGACTAGCGGGGGAGCAGTTCTTC. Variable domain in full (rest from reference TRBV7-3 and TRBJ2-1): GAGVSQTPSNKVTEKGKYVELRCDPISGHTALYWYRQSLGQGPEFLIYFQGTGAADDSGLPNDRFFAVRPEGSVSTLKIQRTERGDSAVYLCASSSGLAGEQFFGPGTRLTVL.

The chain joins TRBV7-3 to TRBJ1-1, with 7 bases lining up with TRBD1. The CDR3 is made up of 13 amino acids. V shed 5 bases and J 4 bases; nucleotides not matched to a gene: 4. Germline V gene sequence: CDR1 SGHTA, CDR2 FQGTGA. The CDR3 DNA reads TGTGCCAGCAGCGCCGGGACAGTCACTGAAGCTTTCTTT. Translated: CASSAGTVTEAFF.

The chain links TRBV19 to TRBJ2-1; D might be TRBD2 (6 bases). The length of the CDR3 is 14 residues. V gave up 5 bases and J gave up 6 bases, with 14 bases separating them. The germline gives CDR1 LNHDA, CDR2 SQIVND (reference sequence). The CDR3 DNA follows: TGTGCCAGTAGTGGGGTGGGACTCGCCAATGAGCAGTTCTTC. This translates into CASSGVGLANEQFF.

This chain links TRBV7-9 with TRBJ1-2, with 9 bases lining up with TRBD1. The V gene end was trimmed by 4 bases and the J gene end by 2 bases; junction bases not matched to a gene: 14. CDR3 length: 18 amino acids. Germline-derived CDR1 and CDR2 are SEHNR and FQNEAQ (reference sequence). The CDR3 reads CASSSNRDREVRNYGYTF. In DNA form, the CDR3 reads TGTGCCAGCAGCTCGAACCGGGACAGGGAAGTAAGGAACTATGGCTACACCTTC.

CDR3: CASSPPWGQDYYGYTF. CDR3 in DNA: TGTGCCAGCAGCCCACCCTGGGGACAGGACTACTATGGCTACACCTTC. The J gene is TRBJ1-2, the V gene TRBV7-7; 8 positions agree with TRBD1. J was trimmed by 3 bases and V by 5 bases; bases with no gene match: 11. The CDR3 is 16 amino acids. Germline CDR1 is SSHAT and CDR2 is FNYEAQ (reference sequence).

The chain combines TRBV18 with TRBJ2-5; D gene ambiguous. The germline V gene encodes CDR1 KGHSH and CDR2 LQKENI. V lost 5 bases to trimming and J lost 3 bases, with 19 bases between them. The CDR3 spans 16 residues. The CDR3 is CASSSNTLAVEETQYF. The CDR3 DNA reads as TGTGCCAGCTCATCCAATACCTTAGCAGTAGAAGAGACCCAGTACTTC.

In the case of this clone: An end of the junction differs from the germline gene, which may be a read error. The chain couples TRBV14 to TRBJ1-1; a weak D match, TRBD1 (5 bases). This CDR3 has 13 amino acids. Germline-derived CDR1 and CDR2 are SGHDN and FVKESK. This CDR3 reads CASSLTEGTEASF. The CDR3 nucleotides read TGTGCCAGCAGCCTCACCGAAGGGACTGAAGCTTCCTTT.

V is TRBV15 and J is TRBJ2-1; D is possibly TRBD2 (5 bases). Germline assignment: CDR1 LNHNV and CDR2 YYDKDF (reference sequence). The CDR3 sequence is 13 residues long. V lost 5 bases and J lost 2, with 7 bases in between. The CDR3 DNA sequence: TGTGCCACCAGCGGGAGAACCTACAATGAGCAGTTCTTC. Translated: CATSGRTYNEQFF.

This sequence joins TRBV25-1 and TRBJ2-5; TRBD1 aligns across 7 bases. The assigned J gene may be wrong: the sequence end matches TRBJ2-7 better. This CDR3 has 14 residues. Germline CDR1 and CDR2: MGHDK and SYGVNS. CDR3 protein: CASRGSGGSYEQYF. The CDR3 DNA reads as TGTGCCAGCAGAGGGTCAGGGGGTTCCTACGAGCAGTACTTC.

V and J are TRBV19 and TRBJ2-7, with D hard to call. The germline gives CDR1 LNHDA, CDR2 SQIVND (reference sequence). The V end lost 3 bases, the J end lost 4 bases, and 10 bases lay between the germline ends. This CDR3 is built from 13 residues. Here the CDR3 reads CASSMIAGYEQYF. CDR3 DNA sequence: TGTGCCAGTAGTATGATCGCAGGTTACGAGCAGTACTTC.

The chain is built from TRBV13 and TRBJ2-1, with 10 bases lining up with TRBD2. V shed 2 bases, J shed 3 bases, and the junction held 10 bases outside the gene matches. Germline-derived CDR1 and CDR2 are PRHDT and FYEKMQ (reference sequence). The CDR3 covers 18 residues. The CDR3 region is CASSLTGFGLADYNEQFF. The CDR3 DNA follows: TGTGCCAGCAGCTTAACTGGGTTTGGACTAGCGGACTACAATGAGCAGTTCTTC.

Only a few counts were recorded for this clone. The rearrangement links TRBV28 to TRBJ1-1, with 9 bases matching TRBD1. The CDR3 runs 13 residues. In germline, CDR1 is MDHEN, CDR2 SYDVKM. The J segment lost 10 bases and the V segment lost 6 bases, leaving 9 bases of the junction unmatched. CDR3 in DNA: TGTGCCAGCAGCTCCACGACAGGGGGTTTAGCTTTCTTT. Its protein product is CASSSTTGGLAFF. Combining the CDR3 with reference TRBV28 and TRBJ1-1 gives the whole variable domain DVKVTQSSRYLVKRTGEKVFLECVQDMDHENMFWYRQDPGLGLRLIYFSYDVKMKEKGDIPEGYSVSREKKERFSLILESASTNQTSMYLCASSSTTGGLAFFGQGTRLTVV.

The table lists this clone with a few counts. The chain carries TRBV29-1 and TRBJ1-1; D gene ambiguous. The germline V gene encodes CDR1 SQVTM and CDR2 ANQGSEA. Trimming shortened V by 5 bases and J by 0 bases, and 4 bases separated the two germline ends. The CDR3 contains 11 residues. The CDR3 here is CSVPVNTEAFF. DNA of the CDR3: TGCAGCGTTCCCGTGAACACTGAAGCTTTCTTT.

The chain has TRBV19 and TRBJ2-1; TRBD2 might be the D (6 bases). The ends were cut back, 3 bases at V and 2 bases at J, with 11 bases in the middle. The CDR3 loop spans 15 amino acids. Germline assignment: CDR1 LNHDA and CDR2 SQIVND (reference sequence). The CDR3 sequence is CASSMVSGPYNEQFF. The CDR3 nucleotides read TGTGCCAGTAGTATGGTTAGCGGTCCCTACAATGAGCAGTTCTTC.

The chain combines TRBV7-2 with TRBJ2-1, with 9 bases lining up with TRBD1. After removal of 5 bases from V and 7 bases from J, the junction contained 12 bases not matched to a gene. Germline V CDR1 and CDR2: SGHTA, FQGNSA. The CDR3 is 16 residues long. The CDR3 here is CASSITWDRVENEQFF. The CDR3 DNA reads TGTGCCAGCAGCATCACCTGGGACAGGGTTGAGAATGAGCAGTTCTTC. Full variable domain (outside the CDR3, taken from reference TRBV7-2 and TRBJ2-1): GAGVSQSPSNKVTEKGKDVELRCDPISGHTALYWYRQSLGQGLEFLIYFQGNSAPDKSGLPSDRFSAERTGGSVSTLTIQRTQQEDSAVYLCASSITWDRVENEQFFGPGTRLTVL.

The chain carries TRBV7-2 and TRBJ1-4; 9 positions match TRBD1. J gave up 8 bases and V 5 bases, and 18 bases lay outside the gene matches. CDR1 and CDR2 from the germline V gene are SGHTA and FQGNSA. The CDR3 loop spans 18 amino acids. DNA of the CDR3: TGTGCCAGCAGCCAATATTCCGAACCGGGGACAGGGAACGAAAAACTGTTTTTT. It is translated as CASSQYSEPGTGNEKLFF. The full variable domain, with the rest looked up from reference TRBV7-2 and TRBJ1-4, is GAGVSQSPSNKVTEKGKDVELRCDPISGHTALYWYRQSLGQGLEFLIYFQGNSAPDKSGLPSDRFSAERTGGSVSTLTIQRTQQEDSAVYLCASSQYSEPGTGNEKLFFGSGTQLSVL.

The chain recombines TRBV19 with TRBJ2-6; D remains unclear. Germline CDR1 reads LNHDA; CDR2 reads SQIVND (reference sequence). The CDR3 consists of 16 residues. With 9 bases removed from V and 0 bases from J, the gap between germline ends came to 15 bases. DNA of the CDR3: TGTGCCAGCCATCCAGGCATCCGCTCTGGGGCCAACGTCCTGACTTTC. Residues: CASHPGIRSGANVLTF.

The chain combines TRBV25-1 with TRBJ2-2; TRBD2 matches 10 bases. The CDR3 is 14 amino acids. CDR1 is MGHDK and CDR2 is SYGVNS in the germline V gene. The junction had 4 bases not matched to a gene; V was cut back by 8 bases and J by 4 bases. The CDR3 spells CASGGLATTGELFF. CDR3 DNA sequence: TGTGCCAGCGGGGGACTAGCGACCACCGGGGAGCTGTTTTTT.

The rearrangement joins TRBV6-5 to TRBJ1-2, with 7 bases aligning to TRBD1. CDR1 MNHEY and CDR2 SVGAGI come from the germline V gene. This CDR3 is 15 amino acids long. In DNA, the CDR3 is TGTGTAACCCTTACAGGGGCCGGTCTAGACTATGGCTACACCTTC. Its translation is CVTLTGAGLDYGYTF.